A single sample is the source of the 19 T cell receptor beta chains below, sequenced in a study of T cell clonality in common variable immunodeficiency (dated by TCRdb to 2013 to 2016). The receptor library was made with the immunoSEQ multiplex PCR assay. TCRdb carries this immuneACCESS record with in-frame sequences only. Its versions omit some clonotypes, under half of them owing to an unresolved V gene in the studies checked, with the rest unexplained. The sample has some 30,000 clones on record, with no singletons. The ten largest clonotypes hold 4% to 5.5% of the sample. The sequencing sample was made of peripheral blood mononuclear cells. The receptors derive from a person aged 18 to 70 in good health.

This clone appeared many times. The CDR3 end lies 3 residues beyond the end of the read and is filled in from the germline J gene. The rearrangement links TRBV13 to TRBJ1-2, with 8 positions matching TRBD1. The CDR3 extends over 17 amino acids. Unmatched junction bases numbered 12, after V lost 5 bases and J lost 1 base. The germline gives CDR1 PRHDT, CDR2 FYEKMQ (reference sequence). Incomplete CDR3 DNA: TGTGCCAGCAGCCCACGGGCAGGGGGCCCCTTTAACTATGGC. Amino acids: CASSPRAGGPFNYG. The full CDR3 is CASSPRAGGPFNYGYTF. The full variable domain, its missing parts supplied by reference TRBV13 and TRBJ1-2, is AAGVIQSPRHLIKEKRETATLKCYPIPRHDTVYWYQQGPGQDPQFLISFYEKMQSDKGSIPDRFSAQQFSDYHSELNMSSLELGDSALYFCASSPRAGGPFNYGYTFGSGTRLTVV.

This clone has ten or more counts. The read stops 3 residues short of the end of the CDR3; the missing end is completed from the germline J gene. The J gene is TRBJ2-3, the V gene TRBV19, with 7 bases matching TRBD2. Germline trimming cut 6 bases from V and 4 bases from J; bases unmatched to any gene: 10. CDR1 is LNHDA and CDR2 is SQIVND in the germline V gene (reference sequence). This CDR3 has 15 residues. CDR3 in amino acids: CASRPEGGASDTQYF. CDR3 DNA (partial): TGTGCCAGTAGGCCAGAGGGAGGGGCGTCAGATACG.

The table lists this clone with many counts. With the read ending 3 residues before the CDR3 end, the germline J gene is used to fill in that end. The chain is built from TRBV20-1 and TRBJ2-4; TRBD2 aligns across 8 bases. Unmatched junction bases numbered 9, after V lost 0 bases and J lost 8 bases. CDR1 and CDR2 (germline): DFQATT, SNEGSKA (reference sequence). The CDR3 loop spans 15 amino acids. Partial CDR3 DNA: TGCAGTGCTAGAGAGGGACTAGGGGTGGTAGACATT. Amino acid sequence: CSAREGLGVVDI. The whole CDR3 protein is CSAREGLGVVDIQYF.

This clone has at least ten counts. Read coverage stops 3 residues before the CDR3 terminus; the germline J gene supplies the remainder. V gene TRBV30 combines with J gene TRBJ1-1; D is perhaps TRBD1 (6 bases). Between the trimmed V and J ends, which lost 5 bases and 6 bases, there was a span of 22 bases. Germline V gives CDR1 GTSNPN, CDR2 SVGIG (reference sequence). The CDR3 sequence is 15 residues long. Partial CDR3 DNA: TGTGCCTGGGGGAGGGCGGGGGCCGGCGCTTCTGAA. This codes for CAWGRAGAGASE. The complete CDR3 sequence is CAWGRAGAGASEAFF.

In its sample, this clone was seen many times. The read halts 3 residues ahead of the CDR3 end, with the missing end drawn from the germline J gene. The gene calls are TRBV12-3 or TRBV12-4 and TRBJ1-5, with TRBD1 as a possible D gene (5 bases). Trimming took 2 bases from V and 9 from J, leaving 17 bases between them. The CDR3 sequence is 15 residues long. The CDR3: CASSLSPAGRRPQHF. Partial CDR3 DNA: TGTGCCAGCAGTTTATCGCCTGCAGGGAGGCGGCCC.

This clone has just a few counts. The read ends 3 residues shy of where the CDR3 ends; the end is completed using the germline J gene. The chain is built from TRBV11-3 and TRBJ1-1; 9 nucleotides agree with TRBD1. The ends lost 6 bases at V and 1 base at J; junction bases unmatched: 6. This CDR3 spans 15 amino acids. CDR1 is SGHNT, CDR2 YENEEA, per germline. CDR3: CASSLTGGRNTEAFF. Incomplete CDR3 DNA: TGTGCCAGCAGTTTAACAGGGGGCCGGAACACTGAA. The whole variable domain, filled in from reference TRBV11-3 and TRBJ1-1, reads EAGVVQSPRYKIIEKKQPVAFWCNPISGHNTLYWYLQNLGQGPELLIRYENEEAVDDSQLPKDRFSAERLKGVDSTLKIQPAELGDSAVYLCASSLTGGRNTEAFFGQGTRLTVV.

On this clone itself: Sequencing ends 3 residues short of the CDR3 end; the germline J gene provides the rest. This rearrangement joins TRBV7-9 to TRBJ2-3, with 9 positions matching TRBD2. The trim removed 6 bases at V and 4 bases at J, leaving 8 bases unmatched. Germline loops: CDR1 SEHNR, CDR2 FQNEAQ (reference sequence). CDR3 length equals 15 residues. This CDR3 reads CASSMAGGGPDTQYF. The covered CDR3 bases are TGTGCCAGCAGTATGGCGGGAGGGGGTCCAGATACG.

This clone was observed a few times. The read halts 3 residues ahead of the CDR3 end, with the missing end drawn from the germline J gene. The chain employs TRBV7-9 and TRBJ2-3; the match to TRBD2 covers 10 bases. With V trimmed by 5 bases and J by 1 base, 3 bases remained unmatched. The CDR3 totals 15 residues. The germline V gene has CDR1 SEHNR and CDR2 FQNEAQ (reference sequence). The sequenced CDR3 bases are TGTGCCAGCAGCACTGGACTAGCGGGCACAGATACG. As protein: CASSTGLAGTDT. The whole CDR3 reads CASSTGLAGTDTQYF.

This clone was seen at least ten times. The CDR3 is cut off 3 residues early in the read; its end comes from the germline J gene. This rearrangement joins TRBV5-6 to TRBJ2-4; 10 nucleotides match TRBD2. The CDR3 contains 15 residues. Germline CDR1 and CDR2: SGHDT and YYEEEE. The DNA read from the CDR3 is TGTGCCAGCAGCTTGTATACAGCGGGAGGGTTTCCT. Its translation is CASSLYTAGGFP. The full CDR3 reads CASSLYTAGGFPQYF.

As for this clone: Read coverage stops 3 residues before the CDR3 terminus; the germline J gene supplies the remainder. The V gene is TRBV19, the J gene TRBJ2-5; possible D gene TRBD1, 5 bases. CDR1 LNHDA and CDR2 SQIVND come from the germline V gene (reference sequence). This CDR3 has 17 amino acids. The CDR3 sequence: CASSIGGQGAYTDTQYF. The sequenced CDR3 bases are TGTGCCAGTAGTATAGGGGGTCAGGGCGCTTACACAGATACC.

This clone has at least ten counts. The read falls 3 residues short of the CDR3 end, and the missing part is taken from the germline J gene. This chain links TRBV4-2 with TRBJ2-7; no firm D call. The CDR3 runs 13 residues. The germline gives CDR1 LGHNA, CDR2 YNFKEQ. V was shortened by 4 bases and J by 4 bases, with 11 bases between the two germline ends. CDR3: CASSRTAGYEQYF. The CDR3 DNA, read in part, is TGTGCCAGCAGCCGTACTGCCGGTTACGAG.

This clone has a count of ten or more. With the read ending 3 residues before the CDR3 end, the germline J gene is used to fill in that end. The chain is built from TRBV5-1 and TRBJ2-2, with 10 bases that match TRBD2. Germline V gives CDR1 SGHRS, CDR2 YFSETQ. CDR3 size: 16 residues. The ends lost 2 bases at V and 6 bases at J; junction bases unmatched: 7. Incomplete CDR3 DNA: TGCGCCAGCAGCTTTGGTCGGCTAGCGGGAGCCGGGGAG. It specifies CASSFGRLAGAGE. The full CDR3 reads CASSFGRLAGAGELFF.

This clone appeared many times. The read stops 3 residues short of the end of the CDR3; the missing end is completed from the germline J gene. V gene TRBV12-3 or TRBV12-4 combines with J gene TRBJ1-3; TRBD1 might be the D (6 bases). The CDR3 sequence is 13 residues long. V lost 10 bases and J lost 0, with 10 bases in between. Incomplete CDR3 DNA: TGTGCCACTGGACAGCTCTCTGGAAACACC. It is translated as CATGQLSGNT. The full CDR3 is CATGQLSGNTIYF.

In the case of this clone: The CDR3 end is not reached by the read, which stops 3 residues before it; the germline J gene fills it in. The chain couples TRBV18 to TRBJ1-1; 10 nucleotides align to TRBD1. V trimming: 4 bases; J trimming: 3 bases; junction bases outside the gene matches: 5. The CDR3 is made up of 15 amino acids. Germline CDR1 and CDR2: KGHSH and LQKENI. The CDR3 here is CASSLRQGADTEAFF. Partial CDR3 DNA: TGTGCCAGCTCACTCAGACAGGGGGCTGACACTGAA.

This clone is medium-sized. The CDR3 end lies 3 residues beyond the end of the read and is filled in from the germline J gene. The gene calls are TRBV30 and TRBJ2-3; TRBD1 is a possible D gene (5 bases). The CDR3 length is 14 residues. Germline CDR1 reads GTSNPN; CDR2 reads SVGIG (reference sequence). V was trimmed by 0 bases and J by 5 bases, leaving 12 bases between them. Partial CDR3 DNA: TGTGCCTGGAGTGTAGCAGGGCGAGGAGATACG. This sequence encodes CAWSVAGRGDT. The whole CDR3 region reads CAWSVAGRGDTQYF.

Ten or more counts support this clone. Read data end 3 residues before the CDR3 end; the end is taken from the germline J gene. The genes are TRBV4-1 and TRBJ2-2; TRBD1 matches at 7 bases. The V gene's germline CDR1 is MGHRA and CDR2 YSYEKL. This CDR3 is built from 14 residues. Germline trimming cut 3 bases from V and 6 bases from J; bases unmatched to any gene: 4. The CDR3 reads CASSHIGGSGELFF. The DNA read from the CDR3 is TGCGCCAGCAGCCATATAGGGGGCTCCGGGGAG.

Ten or more counts support this clone. The sequenced fragment ends 3 residues before the CDR3 boundary, so the rest is inferred from the germline J gene. The chain combines TRBV7-6 with TRBJ2-4; D possibly matches TRBD1 or TRBD2 (6 bases each). Germline V gene data show CDR1 as SGHVS and CDR2 as FNYEAQ. The length of the CDR3 is 14 residues. The V end lost 1 base, the J end lost 6 bases, and 10 bases lay between the germline ends. The CDR3 region is CASSLEEGVNIQYF. The CDR3 bases that were read are TGTGCCAGCAGCTTAGAGGAGGGGGTAAACATT.

About this clone itself: The observed sequence ends 3 residues before the CDR3 terminus, with the missing tail filled in from the germline J gene. The chain joins TRBV2 to TRBJ1-6; D is perhaps TRBD1 (5 bases). Trimming left V 2 bases short and J 7 bases short, with 12 bases between. Germline V gives CDR1 SNHLY, CDR2 FYNNEI. The CDR3 extends over 15 amino acids. Partial CDR3 DNA: TGTGCCAGCAGTGAACAGGGTCCCTTCAATTCACCC. Translation: CASSEQGPFNSP. The CDR3, in full, reads CASSEQGPFNSPLHF.

In its sample, this clone was seen many times. The read ends 3 residues before the CDR3 terminus; that terminus is restored from the germline J gene. V gene TRBV29-1 combines with J gene TRBJ2-3, with TRBD2 identical over 8 bases. Per germline, CDR1 SQVTM and CDR2 ANQGSEA. The ends lost 4 bases at V and 6 bases at J; junction bases unmatched: 6. The CDR3 has 13 residues. The CDR3 region is CSVGTSRLDTQYF. The DNA read from the CDR3 is TGCAGCGTTGGGACTAGCCGCCTCGATACG.